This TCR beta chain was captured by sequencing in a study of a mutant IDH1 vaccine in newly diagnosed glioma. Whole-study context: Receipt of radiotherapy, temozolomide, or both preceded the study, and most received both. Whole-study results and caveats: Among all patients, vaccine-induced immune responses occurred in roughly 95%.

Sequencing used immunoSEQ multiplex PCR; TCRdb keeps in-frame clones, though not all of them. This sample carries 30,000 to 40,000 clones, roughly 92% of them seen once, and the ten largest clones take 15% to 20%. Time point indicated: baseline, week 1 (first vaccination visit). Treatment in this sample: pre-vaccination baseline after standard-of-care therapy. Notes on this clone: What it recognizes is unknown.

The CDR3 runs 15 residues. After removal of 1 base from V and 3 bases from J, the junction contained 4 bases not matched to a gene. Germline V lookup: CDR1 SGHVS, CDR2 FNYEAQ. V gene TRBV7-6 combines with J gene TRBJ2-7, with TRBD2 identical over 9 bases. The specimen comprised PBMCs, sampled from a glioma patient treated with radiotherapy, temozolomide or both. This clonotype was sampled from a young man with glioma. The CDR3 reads CASSLGGSGSYEQYF. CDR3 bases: TGTGCCAGCAGCTTAGGTGGTAGCGGGAGCTACGAGCAGTACTTC.